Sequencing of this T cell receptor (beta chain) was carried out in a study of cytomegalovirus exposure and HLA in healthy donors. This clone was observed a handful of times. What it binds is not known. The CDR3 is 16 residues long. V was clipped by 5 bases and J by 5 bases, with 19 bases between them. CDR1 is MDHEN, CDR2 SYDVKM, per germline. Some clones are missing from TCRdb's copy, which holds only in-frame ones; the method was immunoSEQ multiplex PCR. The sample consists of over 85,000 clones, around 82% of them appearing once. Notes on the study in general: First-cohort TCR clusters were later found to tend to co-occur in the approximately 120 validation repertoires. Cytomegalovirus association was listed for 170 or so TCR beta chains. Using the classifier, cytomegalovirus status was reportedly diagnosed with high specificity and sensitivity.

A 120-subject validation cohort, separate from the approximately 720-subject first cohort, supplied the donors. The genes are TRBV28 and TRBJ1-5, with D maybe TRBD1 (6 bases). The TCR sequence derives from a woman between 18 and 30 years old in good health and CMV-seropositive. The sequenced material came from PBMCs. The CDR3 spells CASSPPTGSGYQPQHF. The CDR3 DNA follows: TGTGCCAGCAGTCCACCCACAGGGAGCGGATATCAGCCCCAGCATTTT.